This is a list of T cell receptor beta chains from one sample in a study of graft-versus-host responses after intestinal transplantation. This table comes from immunoSEQ multiplex PCR, and its TCRdb copy is limited to in-frame clones, with some not included. The sample holds under 95,000 clones, around 80% seen once. These receptors have no known antigen. Here the sequenced sample was unstimulated CD4+ T cells sorted from spleen or lymph node cells, taken before intestinal transplant. These receptors originate from a human donor who received an intestinal transplant. Each CDR3 is given with its conserved first and last residue. The D gene is left open where the match is weak. Clone size is stated in some rows and not others, as once, few, many or a class when expanded.

cdr3_nt: TGTGCCAGCGGACACAGGGATGGCGCTTTCTTT; cdr3_aa: CASGHRDGAFF; j_call: TRBJ1-1; d_call: .; v_call: TRBV5-6; clone_size: .
cdr3_nt: TGTGCCAGCTCACCACCGACCAGGGTGGAGACCCAGTACTTC; cdr3_aa: CASSPPTRVETQYF; j_call: TRBJ2-5; d_call: .; v_call: TRBV18; clone_size: .
cdr3_nt: TGCAGCGTTGATCTTGGACAGGGTTGGTACGAGCAGTACTTC; cdr3_aa: CSVDLGQGWYEQYF; j_call: TRBJ2-7; d_call: TRBD1; v_call: TRBV29-1; clone_size: .
cdr3_nt: TGTGCCAGAAGCTGGGGCGGGGAGGGCTACGAGCAGTACTTC; cdr3_aa: CARSWGGEGYEQYF; j_call: TRBJ2-7; d_call: TRBD2; v_call: TRBV5-3; clone_size: once
cdr3_nt: TGTGCCAGCAGCTTGGGGGGAGGTAGCGCGGCCAAAAACATTCAGTACTTC; cdr3_aa: CASSLGGGSAAKNIQYF; j_call: TRBJ2-4; d_call: .; v_call: TRBV5-4; clone_size: .
cdr3_nt: TGTGCCAGCAGTTATTGGGGAACTAGTACGGGGGAGCAGTACTTC; cdr3_aa: CASSYWGTSTGEQYF; j_call: TRBJ2-7; d_call: .; v_call: TRBV27; clone_size: .
cdr3_nt: TGCGCCAGCAGCTTGCAGGGGGGTGGCAATCAGCCCCAGCATTTT; cdr3_aa: CASSLQGGGNQPQHF; j_call: TRBJ1-5; d_call: TRBD1; v_call: TRBV5-1; clone_size: .
cdr3_nt: TGTGCCATCAGGCCCGGGGGACCCAACACTGAAGCTTTCTTT; cdr3_aa: CAIRPGGPNTEAFF; j_call: TRBJ1-1; d_call: .; v_call: TRBV10-3; clone_size: .
cdr3_nt: TGTGCCAGCAGAGCGGGAGGGCGCACCGGGGAGCTGTTTTTT; cdr3_aa: CASRAGGRTGELFF; j_call: TRBJ2-2; d_call: TRBD2; v_call: TRBV28; clone_size: .
cdr3_nt: TGTGCCAGCAGCGTAGAGGGAGGGAGCTCAGATACGCAGTATTTT; cdr3_aa: CASSVEGGSSDTQYF; j_call: TRBJ2-3; d_call: TRBD2; v_call: TRBV9; clone_size: .